The clone carrying this T cell receptor (beta chain) is a singleton in its sample. The V end was cut by 4 bases, the J end by 5 bases, with 12 bases between. Germline-derived CDR1 and CDR2 are SGDLS and YYNGEE. This CDR3 has 13 amino acids. Study processing details: How many nucleated cells were present was estimated from reference gene primer amplification. Data came from immunoSEQ multiplex PCR; TCRdb stores just in-frame clones and leaves some out. V, J and clone size are taken as reported in that table, and D and trimming were inferred from the DNA itself. The sample holds about 87,000 clones; about 83% are singletons and the top ten take more than 2%. This entry belongs to a study of blood T cell repertoires in COVID-19.

The source material was peripheral blood. This rearrangement joins TRBV9 to TRBJ1-1; D unclear. This clonotype was sampled from an older woman with acute or convalescent COVID-19. For the CDR3, the DNA is TGTGCCAGCAGCCCAACCCCGGGGACTGAAGCTTTCTTT. It yields the protein CASSPTPGTEAFF.